This is a list of T cell receptor beta chains from one sample in a study of cytomegalovirus exposure and HLA in healthy donors. Sequencing used immunoSEQ multiplex PCR; TCRdb keeps in-frame clones, though not all of them. This sample has roughly 61,000 clones, with more than 75% found just once. The sequenced sample was PBMCs. The source of these receptors is a male donor in good health and CMV-seronegative. CDR3s include the opening cysteine and the closing phenylalanine or tryptophan. The D gene is left open where the match is weak. Size values are once, few and many counts, or a class for expanded clones, and some rows have none.

D	size	V	J	DNA	CDR3
-	-	TRBV29-1	TRBJ1-2	TGCAGCGTTGAATCCTCTCTCAAGGGGGGCTACACCTTC	CSVESSLKGGYTF
-	-	TRBV6-1	TRBJ2-1	TGTGCCAGCAGTCCCCTAGTGAATGAGCAGTTCTTC	CASSPLVNEQFF
-	-	TRBV28	TRBJ1-3	TGTGCCAGCAGTTGGCCAGGGGCCGGAAACACCATATATTTT	CASSWPGAGNTIYF
-	-	TRBV30	TRBJ1-5	TGTGCCTGGAGCCTCCTAAGTCGGCAGCCCCAGCATTTT	CAWSLLSRQPQHF
-	-	TRBV5-6	TRBJ1-3	TGTGCCAGCAGCTTGGAAAGGGGGTTCTCTGGAAACACCATATATTTT	CASSLERGFSGNTIYF
TRBD1	once	TRBV29-1	TRBJ2-7	TGCAGCGTTGAAGGACAGGGGAACTACGAGCAGTACTTC	CSVEGQGNYEQYF
-	once	TRBV7-6	TRBJ2-1	TGTGCCAGCAGCTCTGACGTTGGGGGCTTCGTAAGCAATGAGCAGTTCTTC	CASSSDVGGFVSNEQFF
TRBD1	-	TRBV28	TRBJ1-4	TGTGCCAGCAGTTGGATAGACAGGGGCGATGAAAAACTGTTTTTT	CASSWIDRGDEKLFF
-	-	TRBV6-6	TRBJ1-2	TGTGCCAGCAGCCCCGAGGGGGGGTTCTATGGCTACACCTTC	CASSPEGGFYGYTF
TRBD1	few	TRBV27	TRBJ1-6	TGTGCCAGCAGTCCCAACCGGGACAGTGGCTATAATTCACCCCTCCACTTT	CASSPNRDSGYNSPLHF
-	-	TRBV5-4	TRBJ1-5	TGTGCCAGCAGCTTGGGGGGCCCCAATCAGCCCCAGCATTTT	CASSLGGPNQPQHF
TRBD1	-	TRBV30	TRBJ2-3	TGTGCCTTACTAGGGACAGGGGTAACAGATACGCAGTATTTT	CALLGTGVTDTQYF
TRBD2	-	TRBV9	TRBJ2-3	TGTGCCAGCAGCGTAGCCGGGGGGATAGATACGCAGTATTTT	CASSVAGGIDTQYF
-	-	TRBV7-9	TRBJ1-2	TGTGCCAGCAGCTTAAAGGACAATAACTATGGCTACACCTTC	CASSLKDNNYGYTF
-	-	TRBV11-2	TRBJ2-3	TGTGCCAGCAGCTTAGATCAAGCCAGCACAGATACGCAGTATTTT	CASSLDQASTDTQYF
TRBD2	-	TRBV19	TRBJ2-1	TGTGCCAGTAGTCCATACCTAGCGGGGGGGACAGACAATGAGCAGTTCTTC	CASSPYLAGGTDNEQFF
-	once	TRBV27	TRBJ2-2	TGTGCCAGCAGCCCCAACCATTTGAGAACCGGGGAGCTGTTTTTT	CASSPNHLRTGELFF
-	-	TRBV5-1	TRBJ2-5	TGCGCCAGTAGTCTCGGGCGGAGGGGAGAGACCCAGTACTTC	CASSLGRRGETQYF
TRBD2	-	TRBV4-3	TRBJ2-1	TGCGCCAGCTGTTGTAGCGGGGGTGAGCAGTTCTTC	CASCCSGGEQFF
-	-	TRBV12-5	TRBJ1-1	TGTGCTAGTGGTTTGGTTGGGGTAGGGGTTCGGTTCTTT	CASGLVGVGVRFF
-	-	TRBV7-8	TRBJ2-1	TGTGCCAGCAGTTCCCCCCAGGGAAATGAGCAGTTCTTC	CASSSPQGNEQFF
TRBD1	-	TRBV29-1	TRBJ2-7	TGCAGCGTTGCCGAATCCGGGACAGGGGGCGAGCAGTACTTC	CSVAESGTGGEQYF
TRBD1	-	TRBV7-9	TRBJ1-2	TGTGCCAGCAGCCTGGGACAGGGGATTAACTATGGCTACACCTTC	CASSLGQGINYGYTF
-	-	TRBV6-6	TRBJ1-6	TGTGCCAGCAGTTACGAGACTACACAGAATTCACCCCTCCACTTT	CASSYETTQNSPLHF
-	-	TRBV9	TRBJ2-3	TGTGCCAGCAGCGTAGGCCATTTGGCTCCTAGCACAGATACGCAGTATTTT	CASSVGHLAPSTDTQYF
TRBD1	-	TRBV14	TRBJ2-1	TGTGCCAGCAGCCAAGAGGGGGACAGGGGCTACAATGAGCAGTTCTTC	CASSQEGDRGYNEQFF
TRBD1	-	TRBV2	TRBJ1-1	TGTGCCAGCAGCGGGACAGGGGAAGCTTTCTTT	CASSGTGEAFF
-	-	TRBV2	TRBJ1-2	TGTGCCAGCAGTGAATCTCACAGGGCCCAGGCTGGGGCCTTC	CASSESHRAQAGAF
-	-	TRBV11-2	TRBJ1-6	TGTGCCAGCAGCCCAGGGGACCCCTTTAATTCACCCCTCCACTTT	CASSPGDPFNSPLHF
-	-	TRBV7-9	TRBJ1-2	TGTGCCAGCAGCTTAGCGGGCAGGCAGCTAAACTATGGCTACACCTTC	CASSLAGRQLNYGYTF
-	-	TRBV13	TRBJ2-7	TGTGCCAGCAGCTTGCAGGGCCAGGTCGGCGACGAGCAGTACTTC	CASSLQGQVGDEQYF
TRBD1	once	TRBV27	TRBJ1-2	TGTGCCAGCAGTTTCCGGGACAGGGGTGGCTACACCTTC	CASSFRDRGGYTF
TRBD1	-	TRBV29-1	TRBJ1-1	TGCAGCGTTGGACAGGGGACCACTGAAGCTTTCTTT	CSVGQGTTEAFF
-	-	TRBV7-2	TRBJ1-1	TGTGCCAGCAGCGCGGTCCCGGACACTGAAGCTTTCTTT	CASSAVPDTEAFF
-	-	TRBV18	TRBJ2-2	TGTGCCAGCTCACCACCGTACAGTTCGAACACCGGGGAGCTGTTTTTT	CASSPPYSSNTGELFF
TRBD1	-	TRBV19	TRBJ2-4	TGTGCCAGTAGTATTTGGACAGGTCTAGCCAAAAACATTCAGTACTTC	CASSIWTGLAKNIQYF
-	-	TRBV5-1	TRBJ2-5	TGCGCCAGCAGCTTTAGCCAAGAGACCCAGTACTTC	CASSFSQETQYF
-	-	TRBV7-8	TRBJ2-1	TGTGCCAGCAGGCTCGGGGAGCACAATGAGCAGTTCTTC	CASRLGEHNEQFF
-	once	TRBV5-1	TRBJ2-7	TGCGCCAGCAGCTCTGGCCTCGACAGCCTGGTAATAGACGAGCAGTACTTC	CASSSGLDSLVIDEQYF
TRBD1	-	TRBV5-1	TRBJ1-1	TGCGCCAGCACCGTCGGACAGGGAGGTTGGGGCGCTGAAGCTTTCTTT	CASTVGQGGWGAEAFF
TRBD1	-	TRBV5-1	TRBJ1-3	TGCGCCAGCAGCTTACAGGGGGCTGGTTCTGGAAACACCATATATTTT	CASSLQGAGSGNTIYF
TRBD1	-	TRBV9	TRBJ1-2	TGTGCCAGCAGCCCGGAGCCGACAGGGCAAACCTATGGCTACACCTTC	CASSPEPTGQTYGYTF
-	-	TRBV11-2	TRBJ2-7	TGTGCCAGCAGCTTACTAGAGGGGGGGTTGTCCTACGAGCAGTACTTC	CASSLLEGGLSYEQYF
TRBD2	-	TRBV5-1	TRBJ2-5	TGCGCCAGCAGGCCGGGACTAGCCGTCGGAGAGACCCAGTACTTC	CASRPGLAVGETQYF
-	-	TRBV18	TRBJ2-7	TGTGCCAGCTCACTACTCCAGGCGAGCTCCTACGAGCAGTACTTC	CASSLLQASSYEQYF
-	-	TRBV27	TRBJ2-7	TGTGCCAGCAGCCCCGACAGTAATCCGTTTTACGAGCAGTACTTC	CASSPDSNPFYEQYF
-	-	TRBV30	TRBJ2-7	TGTGCCTGGAGGAGGGTGGCGGCCTACGAGCAGTACTTC	CAWRRVAAYEQYF
-	-	TRBV5-1	TRBJ1-3	TGCGCCAGCAGCTTGACAATTGTTAACTCTGGAAACACCATATATTTT	CASSLTIVNSGNTIYF
-	-	TRBV30	TRBJ1-1	TGTGCCTGGGGTACCAGGAACACTGAAGCTTTCTTT	CAWGTRNTEAFF